The 3 T cell receptor beta chains presented below share a single source sample, sequenced in a study of beta chain features in type 1 diabetes. Study results and caveats: Within each of all four CD4+ subsets, Type 1 diabetes patients had TCRB CDR3s that were moderately but significantly shorter.

These receptors' antigens are unknown. Expressed TCRB transcripts were sequenced because the isolated RNA had all been reverse transcribed beforehand. Profiled with immunoSEQ multiplex PCR; TCRdb holds only in-frame clones, not every one. Among some 660,000 clones, about an eighth were seen once, and the ten largest hold 0.035% to 0.045%. The sequencing input was naive CD4+ T cells from blood. These receptor sequences come from a man younger than 35 with type 1 diabetes.

The chain links TRBV27 to TRBJ1-6, with D perhaps matching TRBD1 (5 bases). Per the germline V gene, CDR1 is MNHEY and CDR2 is SMNVEV (reference sequence). The CDR3 extends over 15 amino acids. V was clipped by 7 bases and J by 8 bases, with 18 bases between them. The chain's CDR3 is CASTLLRAGYSPLHF. The CDR3 DNA reads TGTGCCAGCACCCTGCTTCGGGCAGGGTATTCACCCCTCCACTTT.

The rearrangement joins TRBV7-2 to TRBJ1-4; D unclear. Germline V gene data show CDR1 as SGHTA and CDR2 as FQGNSA. V was pared by 5 bases and J by 11 bases, with 15 bases between. This CDR3 region has 13 residues. The CDR3 DNA follows: TGTGCCAGCAGCGCCAGCGACTCCTGGAAACTGTTTTTT. This translates into CASSASDSWKLFF.

The chain joins TRBV5-1 to TRBJ1-2; D is unclear. Trimming took 0 bases from V and 0 from J, leaving 12 bases between them. There are 16 residues in the CDR3. CDR1 and CDR2 from the germline V gene are SGHRS and YFSETQ. CDR3 DNA sequence: TGCGCCAGCAGCTTGGTGGACGGACTTACTAACTATGGCTACACCTTC. Translating it yields CASSLVDGLTNYGYTF.